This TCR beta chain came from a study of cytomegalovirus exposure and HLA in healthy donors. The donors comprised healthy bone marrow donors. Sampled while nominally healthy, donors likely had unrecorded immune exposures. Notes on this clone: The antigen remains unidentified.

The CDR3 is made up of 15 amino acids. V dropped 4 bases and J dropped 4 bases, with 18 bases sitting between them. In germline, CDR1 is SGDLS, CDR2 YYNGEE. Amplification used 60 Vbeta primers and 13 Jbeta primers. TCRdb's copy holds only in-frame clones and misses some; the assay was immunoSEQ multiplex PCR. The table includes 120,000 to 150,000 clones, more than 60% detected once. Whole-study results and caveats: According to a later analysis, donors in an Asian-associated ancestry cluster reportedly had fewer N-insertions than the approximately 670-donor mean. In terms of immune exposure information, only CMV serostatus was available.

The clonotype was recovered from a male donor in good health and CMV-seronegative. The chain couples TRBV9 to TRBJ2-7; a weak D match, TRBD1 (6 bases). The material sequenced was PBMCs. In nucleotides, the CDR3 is TGTGCCAGCAGCCAGGGGAGTAACGGGGCGTACGAGCAGTACTTC. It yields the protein CASSQGSNGAYEQYF.